Shown below are 28 T cell receptor beta chains from a single sample sequenced in a study of T cell responses to AZD1222 COVID-19 vaccine. Libraries were prepared by immunoSEQ multiplex PCR; TCRdb keeps only in-frame clonotypes and omits some of them. The data show 90,000 to 100,000 clones, 65% to 85% seen once. The specimen was peripheral blood, collected 28 days after the second AZD1222 dose. These TCRs come from an adult who received the AZD1222 COVID-19 vaccine.

The rearrangement uses TRBV11-1 and TRBJ1-5; no clear D. V was shortened by 5 bases and J by 2 bases, with 7 bases between the two germline ends. The CDR3 sequence is 13 residues long. Germline V gene lookup returns CDR1 SGHAT and CDR2 FQDESV (reference sequence). CDR3 DNA: TGTGCCAGCAGCGCCGGCGGCAATCAGCCCCAGCATTTT. It codes for CASSAGGNQPQHF.

The chain joins TRBV24-1 to TRBJ2-2; maybe TRBD2 (6 bases). The CDR3 spans 14 residues. In germline, CDR1 is KGHDR, CDR2 SFDVKD. V was trimmed by 4 bases and J by 6 bases, leaving 11 bases between them. DNA for the CDR3: TGTGCCACCAGTGAAGGCGGGATAGCCGGGGAGCTGTTTTTT. This sequence encodes CATSEGGIAGELFF.

This chain uses TRBV27 with TRBJ2-7; possible D gene TRBD1, 5 bases. The CDR3 extends over 15 amino acids. Trimming stripped 2 bases from V and 0 bases from J, with 11 bases between. In germline, CDR1 is MNHEY, CDR2 SMNVEV (reference sequence). The CDR3 DNA reads TGTGCCAGCAGTTTAGGTGGGGCTTCCTCCTACGAGCAGTACTTC. This encodes CASSLGGASSYEQYF.

The chain has TRBV7-9 and TRBJ1-2; possibly TRBD1 for D (5 bases). The CDR3 covers 14 residues. Trimming left V 2 bases short and J 8 bases short, with 15 bases between. Looked up from germline, CDR1 is SEHNR and CDR2 is FQNEAQ (reference sequence). Written as DNA, the CDR3 is TGTGCCAGCAGCTTACCCCACGGGGACGGGGGCTACACCTTC. Amino acid sequence: CASSLPHGDGGYTF.

V and J are TRBV27 and TRBJ2-5; weak D call: TRBD2 (5 bases). Germline CDR1 reads MNHEY; CDR2 reads SMNVEV (reference sequence). The CDR3 totals 13 residues. Trimming removed 5 bases at V and 0 bases at J, with 7 bases between. In DNA form, the CDR3 reads TGTGCCAGCAGTCGGAGGAACCAAGAGACCCAGTACTTC. This sequence encodes CASSRRNQETQYF.

The chain joins TRBV28 to TRBJ1-3, with D possibly TRBD1 on 6 matching bases. Trimming took 3 bases from V and 9 from J, leaving 12 bases between them. In germline, CDR1 is MDHEN, CDR2 SYDVKM. The CDR3 runs to 13 residues. CDR3 residues: CASSFDRRITIYF. The DNA for the CDR3 is TGTGCCAGCAGTTTCGACAGGCGGATCACCATATATTTT.

This sequence joins TRBV18 and TRBJ2-7, with 9 bases fitting TRBD1. Trimming cost V 3 bases and J 2 bases; bases outside gene matches: 5. The CDR3 is 15 residues long. Germline V gene data show CDR1 as KGHSH and CDR2 as LQKENI. The CDR3 is CASSPGTGLAYEQYF. The CDR3 nucleotides are TGTGCCAGCTCACCCGGGACAGGGCTCGCCTACGAGCAGTACTTC. The whole variable domain, remainder taken from reference TRBV18 and TRBJ2-7, is NAGVMQNPRHLVRRRGQEARLRCSPMKGHSHVYWYRQLPEEGLKFMVYLQKENIIDESGMPKERFSAEFPKEGPSILRIQQVVRGDSAAYFCASSPGTGLAYEQYFGPGTRLTVT.

The chain is built from TRBV5-1 and TRBJ2-2, with D perhaps TRBD2 (6 bases). V lost 5 bases and J lost 2, with 13 bases in between. The CDR3 runs 15 residues. The germline gives CDR1 SGHRS, CDR2 YFSETQ. The CDR3 loop reads CASRKPGLNTGELFF. The CDR3 DNA is TGCGCCAGCAGAAAACCGGGACTCAACACCGGGGAGCTGTTTTTT.

V is TRBV3-1 (or the pseudogene TRBV3-2) and J is TRBJ2-5; D ambiguous. Germline V gives CDR1 LGHDT, CDR2 YNNKEL (reference sequence). The V end was cut by 2 bases, the J end by 5 bases, with 12 bases between. This CDR3 comprises 14 residues. CDR3 in amino acids: CASSQLVLGETQYF. CDR3 coding DNA: TGTGCCAGCAGCCAACTAGTCCTCGGTGAGACCCAGTACTTC.

The chain joins TRBV3-1 (or the pseudogene TRBV3-2) to TRBJ1-2; no firm D call. CDR1 LGHDT and CDR2 YNNKEL come from the germline V gene (reference sequence). The CDR3 sequence is 13 residues long. V was cut by 2 bases and J by 4 bases, with 8 bases left in between. CDR3 DNA: TGTGCCAGCAGCCAAACGGAAGGCTATGGCTACACCTTC. It translates to CASSQTEGYGYTF.

This clone showed up just once. The chain links TRBV12-3 or TRBV12-4 to TRBJ2-5; TRBD2 might be the D (6 bases). This CDR3 has 13 residues. Trimming left V 1 base short and J 9 bases short, with 12 bases between. In nucleotides, the CDR3 is TGTGCCAGCAGTTTAGGCGTCCCGGGGGCCCAGTACTTC. Amino acid sequence: CASSLGVPGAQYF.

The chain combines TRBV4-1 with TRBJ1-3; D remains ambiguous. The CDR3 length is 16 residues. Germline CDR1 MGHRA, CDR2 YSYEKL. The germline V and J ends were trimmed by 3 bases and 2 bases, with 14 bases remaining between them. CDR3 sequence reads: CASSHSTGKTGNTIYF. The CDR3 DNA reads TGCGCCAGCAGCCATTCGACTGGCAAGACTGGAAACACCATATATTTT.

The chain combines TRBV9 with TRBJ1-2, with TRBD1 matching over 7 bases. CDR1 and CDR2 (germline): SGDLS, YYNGEE. Trimming took 4 bases from V and 5 from J; bases not matched to a gene: 11. The length of the CDR3 is 15 residues. Written as DNA, the CDR3 is TGTGCCAGCAGCCCGGGACAGCGCTATCCGTATGGCTACACCTTC. This codes for CASSPGQRYPYGYTF.

This chain links TRBV9 with TRBJ2-1, with no clear D. Germline V CDR1 and CDR2: SGDLS, YYNGEE. This CDR3 region has 13 residues. V was trimmed by 4 bases and J by 7 bases, leaving 12 bases between them. The DNA of the CDR3 is TGTGCCAGCAGCCAGGAGAGAATTAATGAGCAGTTCTTC. Its protein product is CASSQERINEQFF.

This clone occurred once. The gene calls are TRBV9 and TRBJ2-3; D unclear. The CDR3 runs to 14 residues. Trimming took 0 bases from V and 8 from J, leaving 13 bases between them. The germline V gene has CDR1 SGDLS and CDR2 YYNGEE. The CDR3 bases are TGTGCCAGCAGCGTAGAAGGGTCCCGTTCTACGCAGTATTTT. Residues: CASSVEGSRSTQYF.

This sequence joins TRBV9 and TRBJ2-2; maybe TRBD1 (5 bases). This CDR3 is built from 15 residues. Germline V gene data show CDR1 as SGDLS and CDR2 as YYNGEE. Trimming removed 0 bases at V and 8 bases at J, with 14 bases between. CDR3 in amino acids: CASSVEWQGLGELFF. The DNA of the CDR3 is TGTGCCAGCAGCGTAGAATGGCAGGGATTGGGGGAGCTGTTTTTT.

This chain uses TRBV19 with TRBJ1-6, with 7 bases fitting TRBD1. V shed 9 bases, J shed 10 bases, and the junction held 9 bases outside the gene matches. Looked up from germline, CDR1 is LNHDA and CDR2 is SQIVND (reference sequence). The length of the CDR3 is 13 residues. CDR3 coding DNA: TGTGCCAGCCGGACAGGTCAAGCCTCACCCCTCCACTTT. As protein: CASRTGQASPLHF.

This clone has just a few counts. The chain couples TRBV28 to TRBJ1-2, with D hard to call. V dropped 5 bases and J dropped 5 bases, with 15 bases sitting between them. CDR1 and CDR2 (germline): MDHEN, SYDVKM. The CDR3 loop spans 14 amino acids. The CDR3 loop reads CASSTPDRYYGYTF. DNA of the CDR3: TGTGCCAGCAGTACACCGGACCGCTATTATGGCTACACCTTC.

This sequence joins TRBV6-5 and TRBJ2-7; 8 bases agree with TRBD2. The CDR3 sequence is 15 residues long. Losses at the gene ends were 6 bases for V and 3 bases for J; bases not matched to a gene: 10. Germline CDR1 MNHEY, CDR2 SVGAGI. The CDR3 loop reads CASRTSGRKGYEQYF. DNA of the CDR3: TGTGCCAGCAGAACTAGCGGACGAAAAGGCTACGAGCAGTACTTC.

The chain has TRBV28 and TRBJ1-1; D unclear. Trimming pared 9 bases from V and 1 base from J, leaving 18 bases between. Germline V lookup: CDR1 MDHEN, CDR2 SYDVKM. The CDR3 runs 15 residues. The CDR3 is CASSPRRAANTEAFF. In DNA, the CDR3 is TGTGCCAGTTCCCCTCGGAGGGCGGCGAACACTGAAGCTTTCTTT.

This clone was observed a handful of times. The gene calls are TRBV30 and TRBJ1-6; D gene uncertain. This CDR3 region has 14 residues. V gave up 0 bases and J gave up 9 bases, with 12 bases separating them. From germline, CDR1 is GTSNPN and CDR2 SVGIG (reference sequence). CDR3 residues: CAWSVFDGGSPLHF. The CDR3, as DNA: TGTGCCTGGAGTGTGTTCGACGGAGGTTCACCCCTCCACTTT.

CDR3 bases: TGTGCCAGCAGTCTGGTAGGTGGCAGCACTGAAGCTTTCTTT. Its protein product is CASSLVGGSTEAFF. The rearrangement links TRBV27 to TRBJ1-1; D remains ambiguous. Looked up from germline, CDR1 is MNHEY and CDR2 is SMNVEV (reference sequence). This CDR3 is 14 amino acids long. The V end was cut by 5 bases, the J end by 4 bases, with 14 bases between.

The chain uses TRBV3-1 (or the pseudogene TRBV3-2) and TRBJ1-2; a possible D gene is TRBD1 (6 bases). This CDR3 is 13 amino acids long. V dropped 7 bases and J dropped 6 bases, with 15 bases sitting between them. Germline lookup yields CDR1 LGHDT and CDR2 YNNKEL (reference sequence). Written as DNA, the CDR3 is TGTGCCAGCACTGGGGGCGAATCCCATGGCTACACCTTC. This codes for CASTGGESHGYTF.

CDR3 nucleotide sequence: TGCGCCAGCAGTGAGCCGGGAGATCAGCCCCAGCATTTT. The encoded protein is CASSEPGDQPQHF. This chain links TRBV10-2 with TRBJ1-5, with D unresolved. Germline V gene lookup returns CDR1 WSHSY and CDR2 SAAADI. With 2 bases removed from V and 5 bases from J, the gap between germline ends came to 7 bases. CDR3 size: 13 residues.

This clone appeared a few times. The chain combines TRBV5-4 with TRBJ1-5; D not resolved. Looked up from germline, CDR1 is SGHNT and CDR2 is YYREEE (reference sequence). V lost 1 base, J lost 5 bases, and 4 bases lay in between. This CDR3 spans 12 amino acids. CDR3 sequence (DNA): TGTGCCAGCAGCTTGCCCGATCAGCCCCAGCATTTT. Encoded protein: CASSLPDQPQHF.

This clone was counted only a few times. One junction end disagrees with the germline gene, perhaps due to a read error. The chain employs TRBV9 and TRBJ2-1; D is possibly TRBD2 (6 bases). The CDR3 has 15 residues. Looked up from germline, CDR1 is SGDLS and CDR2 is YYNGEE. This CDR3 reads CATSSGTEGPGEQFF. The CDR3 region has the DNA TGTGCCACCAGCTCCGGGACTGAGGGTCCCGGTGAGCAGTTCTTC.

A few counts support this clone. V and J are TRBV14 and TRBJ1-6; maybe TRBD1 (5 bases). V lost 6 bases, J lost 5 bases, and 8 bases lay in between. Per the germline V gene, CDR1 is SGHDN and CDR2 is FVKESK. This CDR3 comprises 13 residues. The chain's CDR3 is CASRQVDNSPLHF. CDR3 nucleotide sequence: TGTGCCAGCAGACAGGTGGATAATTCACCCCTCCACTTT.

V usage is TRBV11-2 and J usage is TRBJ2-1; D is perhaps TRBD2 (6 bases). Per germline, CDR1 SGHAT and CDR2 FQNNGV. The V end lost 1 base, the J end lost 3 bases, and 13 bases lay between the germline ends. The CDR3 extends over 16 amino acids. In nucleotides, the CDR3 is TGTGCCAGCAGCTTAGGTGGCGGGATGGGCTACAATGAGCAGTTCTTC. Translating it yields CASSLGGGMGYNEQFF.